The 12 T cell receptor beta chains presented below share a single source sample, sequenced in a study of blood T cell repertoires in COVID-19. Sequencing was performed with immunoSEQ multiplex PCR; in TCRdb, only in-frame clones are kept and a portion is missing. Among about 130,000 clones, roughly 80% were seen once, and the ten largest hold approximately 12%. The sequenced material came from peripheral blood. The receptors originated from a woman in her thirties who had recovered from COVID-19.

This chain connects TRBV12-5 to TRBJ1-1; perhaps TRBD1 as D (5 bases). The CDR3 has 17 amino acids. Trimming shortened V by 5 bases and J by 1 base, and 20 bases separated the two germline ends. Germline V gene sequence: CDR1 LGHNT, CDR2 FRNRAP. The CDR3 nucleotides read TGTGCTAGTGGTCCCGACAGTTACCCCATGCCGAACACTGAAGCTTTCTTT. Its translation is CASGPDSYPMPNTEAFF.

The chain combines TRBV6-5 with TRBJ1-2; 10 bases agree with TRBD1. This CDR3 contains 16 residues. J was trimmed by 4 bases and V by 2 bases; bases with no gene match: 7. Germline assignment: CDR1 MNHEY and CDR2 SVGAGI. The CDR3 region has the DNA TGTGCCAGCAGTTACAAGGGACAGGGGTTCGGCTATGGCTACACCTTC. Residues: CASSYKGQGFGYGYTF.

The chain combines TRBV2 with TRBJ2-2; 10 nucleotides line up with TRBD1. CDR1 SNHLY and CDR2 FYNNEI come from the germline V gene. Trimming removed 5 bases from V and 4 bases from J; junction bases left unmatched: 7. This CDR3 comprises 16 residues. CDR3 coding DNA: TGTGCCAGCAGTCTCCCCGGGACAGGGGTCACCGGGGAGCTGTTTTTT. Its translation: CASSLPGTGVTGELFF.

In its sample, this clone was seen once. The V gene is TRBV6-6, the J gene TRBJ1-1, with D unresolved. The CDR3 runs to 15 residues. Per the germline V gene, CDR1 is MNHNY and CDR2 is SVGAGI (reference sequence). Trimming shortened V by 0 bases and J by 4 bases, and 12 bases separated the two germline ends. CDR3 region: CASSYSIGEVTEAFF. In DNA form, the CDR3 reads TGTGCCAGCAGTTACTCGATCGGCGAGGTCACTGAAGCTTTCTTT.

The genes are TRBV7-8 and TRBJ2-1; D unclear. CDR1 and CDR2 from the germline V gene are SGHVS and FQNEAQ. The CDR3 has 16 amino acids. With 5 bases removed from V and 1 base from J, the gap between germline ends came to 15 bases. The DNA for the CDR3 is TGTGCCAGCAGCCCCCAGTGGAGAGCGTCCTACAATGAGCAGTTCTTC. Translating it yields CASSPQWRASYNEQFF.

The J gene is TRBJ2-7, the V gene TRBV6-6; 11 bases are shared with TRBD1. In germline, CDR1 is MNHNY, CDR2 SVGAGI (reference sequence). Trimming cost V 6 bases and J 4 bases; bases outside gene matches: 5. This CDR3 contains 14 residues. The CDR3 spells CASRHGQGAYEQYF. CDR3 in DNA: TGTGCCAGCAGGCACGGACAGGGGGCTTACGAGCAGTACTTC.

The chain has TRBV19 and TRBJ1-1, with D maybe TRBD1 (6 bases). V was pared by 4 bases and J by 4 bases, with 19 bases between. Germline CDR1 is LNHDA and CDR2 is SQIVND (reference sequence). This CDR3 is built from 16 residues. CDR3 sequence reads: CASSREGGRVGTEAFF. Written as DNA, the CDR3 is TGTGCCAGTAGTAGGGAGGGGGGGCGCGTCGGCACTGAAGCTTTCTTT.

Comments on this clone: A much larger clone is a single base away; this may be a read error. This specimen includes other DNA sequences encoding the same CDR3. CDR3 protein: CASSPEGNTIYF. CDR3 nucleotides: TGTGCCAGCTCACCCGAGGGAAACACCATATATTTT. J is TRBJ1-3 and V is TRBV18; unclear D gene. Germline V CDR1 and CDR2: KGHSH, LQKENI. V shed 3 bases and J shed 4 bases, with 4 bases lying between them. The CDR3 loop spans 12 amino acids.

The J gene is TRBJ1-6, the V gene TRBV14; D uncertain. CDR1 SGHDN and CDR2 FVKESK come from the germline V gene. The CDR3 loop spans 16 amino acids. V lost 1 base and J 4 bases, leaving 11 bases between the germline ends. This chain's CDR3 is CASSQGSRPYNSPLHF. CDR3 DNA sequence: TGTGCCAGCAGCCAAGGCTCCAGGCCGTATAATTCACCCCTCCACTTT.

On this clone: The same CDR3 can be traced to other DNA sequences in this sample. This rearrangement joins TRBV19 to TRBJ2-1, with D perhaps TRBD2 (5 bases). This CDR3 has 16 residues. Germline lookup yields CDR1 LNHDA and CDR2 SQIVND (reference sequence). V was shortened by 1 base and J by 7 bases, with 17 bases between the two germline ends. This CDR3 is CASSIVGGRAGNEQFF. CDR3 sequence (DNA): TGTGCCAGTAGTATAGTGGGCGGGCGGGCCGGGAATGAGCAGTTCTTC.

This chain connects TRBV6-5 to TRBJ1-2; 8 bases agree with TRBD1. This CDR3 has 13 residues. After removal of 8 bases from V and 2 bases from J, the junction contained 4 bases not matched to a gene. CDR1 MNHEY and CDR2 SVGAGI come from the germline V gene. The CDR3 DNA is TGTGCCAGCTGGACAGGGATCAACTATGGCTACACCTTC. Its translation: CASWTGINYGYTF.

This clone was counted once. The chain has TRBV7-8 and TRBJ1-4; 10 nucleotides agree with TRBD1. The CDR3 sequence is 18 residues long. From germline, CDR1 is SGHVS and CDR2 FQNEAQ. The trim removed 5 bases at V and 6 bases at J, leaving 15 bases unmatched. The CDR3 loop is CASSERQGAIWVDEKLFF. The CDR3 DNA reads TGTGCCAGCAGCGAACGACAGGGGGCGATATGGGTAGATGAAAAACTGTTTTTT.